Presented here are 16 T cell receptor beta chains from one specimen sequenced in a study of blood T cell repertoires in COVID-19. Here immunoSEQ multiplex PCR was the method, and the copy in TCRdb shows in-frame clones only, minus some. Among about 52,000 clones listed, around nine tenths were seen once. Sequenced: peripheral blood. The receptor set was obtained from a man aged 80 or over with active or convalescent COVID-19.

The chain recombines TRBV4-2 with TRBJ2-3; tentatively, D is TRBD2 (5 bases). The CDR3 has 13 amino acids. V lost 3 bases and J 3 bases, leaving 7 bases between the germline ends. CDR1 is LGHNA, CDR2 YNFKEQ, per germline. The CDR3: CASSQRVTDTQYF. The CDR3 DNA sequence: TGTGCCAGCAGCCAGCGGGTAACAGATACGCAGTATTTT.

The chain links TRBV19 to TRBJ1-1, with D tentatively TRBD1 (5 bases). V was shortened by 4 bases and J by 6 bases, with 12 bases between the two germline ends. Germline V lookup: CDR1 LNHDA, CDR2 SQIVND (reference sequence). This CDR3 region has 13 residues. The CDR3 sequence: CASSTYRTSEAFF. CDR3 DNA sequence: TGTGCCAGTAGTACTTACAGGACCTCTGAAGCTTTCTTT.

J is TRBJ2-5 and V is TRBV11-2, with TRBD1 as a possible D gene (6 bases). This CDR3 is built from 15 residues. Germline loops: CDR1 SGHAT, CDR2 FQNNGV. The V and J ends lost 6 bases and 1 base respectively, with 15 bases between them. CDR3 coding DNA: TGTGCCAGCAGAGACCCGGGACAACCCCAAGAGACCCAGTACTTC. Amino acid sequence: CASRDPGQPQETQYF.

The rearrangement links TRBV29-1 to TRBJ2-3; D is perhaps TRBD2 (6 bases). Germline CDR1 reads SQVTM; CDR2 reads ANQGSEA. V lost 6 bases to trimming and J lost 0 bases, with 13 bases between them. This CDR3 has 14 amino acids. CDR3 amino acids: CSVRGWGSTDTQYF. The CDR3 region has the DNA TGCAGCGTCCGGGGGTGGGGGAGCACAGATACGCAGTATTTT.

The chain carries TRBV7-2 and TRBJ1-5; no definite D call. V shed 2 bases and J shed 7 bases, with 12 bases lying between them. The germline V gene encodes CDR1 SGHTA and CDR2 FQGNSA. CDR3 length equals 14 residues. The CDR3: CASSLNPRQQPQHF. DNA for the CDR3: TGTGCCAGCAGCTTAAATCCACGCCAGCAGCCCCAGCATTTT. The complete variable domain, with remaining parts taken from reference TRBV7-2 and TRBJ1-5, reads GAGVSQSPSNKVTEKGKDVELRCDPISGHTALYWYRQSLGQGLEFLIYFQGNSAPDKSGLPSDRFSAERTGGSVSTLTIQRTQQEDSAVYLCASSLNPRQQPQHFGDGTRLSIL.

The count of this clone is one. The V gene is TRBV7-2, the J gene TRBJ2-3; D is ambiguous. The length of the CDR3 is 12 residues. Germline CDR1 reads SGHTA; CDR2 reads FQGNSA. V lost 5 bases to trimming and J lost 2 bases, with 5 bases between them. CDR3 sequence: CASSPFTDTQYF. In DNA, the CDR3 is TGTGCCAGCAGCCCCTTCACAGATACGCAGTATTTT.

Regarding this clone: One junction end disagrees with the germline gene, perhaps due to a read error. The rearrangement links TRBV4-1 to TRBJ1-3; TRBD1 might be the D (6 bases). Germline CDR1 reads MGHRA; CDR2 reads YSYEKL. The CDR3 runs to 16 residues. The CDR3 nucleotides read TGCGCCAGCAGCCTTTACTACCGGGACATAGGAAGCACCATATATTTT. Amino acids: CASSLYYRDIGSTIYF.

This chain connects TRBV4-3 to TRBJ2-1; 8 bases match TRBD1. Germline CDR1 and CDR2: LGHNA and YSLEER. This CDR3 is built from 15 residues. The J segment lost 4 bases and the V segment lost 3 bases, leaving 5 bases of the junction unmatched. The CDR3 region is CASSQQGASYNEQFF. The CDR3 bases are TGCGCCAGCAGCCAGCAGGGGGCCAGTTACAATGAGCAGTTCTTC.

The CDR3 sequence is CASSSDSYSNQPQHF. In DNA, the CDR3 is TGTGCCAGCAGTTCAGACAGCTATAGCAATCAGCCCCAGCATTTT. The chain carries TRBV28 and TRBJ1-5, with D possibly TRBD1 on 5 matching bases. Germline V gives CDR1 MDHEN, CDR2 SYDVKM. Trimming left V 4 bases short and J 0 bases short, with 10 bases between. This CDR3 has 15 amino acids.

The chain combines TRBV30 with TRBJ2-3, with a tentative D call TRBD2 (7 bases). Germline V CDR1 and CDR2: GTSNPN, SVGIG (reference sequence). The V and J ends lost 3 bases and 6 bases respectively, with 31 bases between them. CDR3 size: 19 residues. The CDR3 reads CAWRAALEGRGHFRDTQYF. Written as DNA, the CDR3 is TGTGCCTGGAGGGCTGCATTGGAAGGGCGGGGGCATTTCAGGGATACGCAGTATTTT.

CDR3 loop: CASSISDGGPGQPQHF. CDR3 in DNA: TGTGCCAGCAGCATATCCGACGGGGGGCCGGGACAGCCCCAGCATTTT. The chain employs TRBV5-4 and TRBJ1-5; D is possibly TRBD1 (6 bases). The V end lost 4 bases, the J end lost 7 bases, and 21 bases lay between the germline ends. The CDR3 totals 16 residues. CDR1 SGHNT and CDR2 YYREEE come from the germline V gene (reference sequence).

V is TRBV7-2 and J is TRBJ1-1, with 10 positions matching TRBD1. This CDR3 comprises 14 residues. V shed 2 bases and J 8 bases; nucleotides not matched to a gene: 5. From germline, CDR1 is SGHTA and CDR2 FQGNSA. The chain's CDR3 is CASSLRQGAGEAFF. Written as DNA, the CDR3 is TGTGCCAGCAGCTTAAGACAGGGGGCCGGGGAAGCTTTCTTT. Looking up the rest from reference TRBV7-2 and TRBJ1-1 gives the full variable domain: GAGVSQSPSNKVTEKGKDVELRCDPISGHTALYWYRQSLGQGLEFLIYFQGNSAPDKSGLPSDRFSAERTGGSVSTLTIQRTQQEDSAVYLCASSLRQGAGEAFFGQGTRLTVV.

This sequence joins TRBV5-5 and TRBJ2-1; D not resolved. This CDR3 spans 13 amino acids. Trimming stripped 2 bases from V and 5 bases from J, with 8 bases between. Germline values: CDR1 SGHKS, CDR2 YYEKEE (reference sequence). CDR3 nucleotides: TGTGCCAGCAGCTTTACAGCCGACAATGAGCAGTTCTTC. Protein sequence: CASSFTADNEQFF.

This clone was observed a single time. The rearrangement joins TRBV6-2 or TRBV6-3 to TRBJ1-1, with D tentatively TRBD1 (6 bases). This CDR3 is 15 amino acids long. Germline V gene lookup returns CDR1 MNHEY and CDR2 SVGEGT. Trimming pared 6 bases from V and 4 bases from J, leaving 18 bases between. CDR3 residues: CASSHFGGASTEAFF. CDR3 DNA: TGTGCCAGCAGCCACTTTGGGGGGGCTAGCACTGAAGCTTTCTTT.

The chain is built from TRBV6-2 or TRBV6-3 and TRBJ2-1; TRBD1 might be the D (5 bases). Trimming shortened V by 0 bases and J by 12 bases, and 18 bases separated the two germline ends. The CDR3 loop spans 15 amino acids. Germline-derived CDR1 and CDR2 are MNHEY and SVGEGT. The CDR3 loop reads CASSYSSQGTNGQFF. CDR3 nucleotide sequence: TGTGCCAGCAGTTACTCGAGTCAGGGCACCAACGGGCAGTTCTTC.

The V and J genes are TRBV20-1 and TRBJ2-7; D may be TRBD2 (5 bases). V was cut by 3 bases and J by 1 base, with 16 bases left in between. Germline V gene lookup returns CDR1 DFQATT and CDR2 SNEGSKA (reference sequence). The CDR3 loop spans 15 amino acids. CDR3 amino acids: CSASRVLEDSYEQYF. DNA for the CDR3: TGCAGTGCTAGTAGAGTGTTGGAGGATTCCTACGAGCAGTACTTC.